The next 2 T cell receptor beta chains were all read from a single sample in a study of cytomegalovirus exposure and HLA in healthy donors. The repertoire was sequenced with immunoSEQ multiplex PCR; TCRdb's copy has only in-frame clones and lacks some. Among roughly 130,000 clones listed, 75% to 90% were seen once. Material: PBMCs. The receptors shown here come from a woman aged 25 to 39 in good health and CMV-seropositive.

This sequence joins TRBV29-1 and TRBJ2-3, with 8 bases identical to TRBD1. This CDR3 is 14 amino acids long. The V and J ends lost 7 bases and 2 bases, in that order; junction bases with no gene match: 8. Germline values: CDR1 SQVTM, CDR2 ANQGSEA. CDR3 region: CSAGTGLFTDTQYF. The CDR3 region has the DNA TGCAGCGCCGGGACAGGCCTTTTCACAGATACGCAGTATTTT.

In the case of this clone: Other DNA sequences from this sample encode an identical CDR3 as well. The CDR3 region has the DNA TGTGCCAGCAGCTTACAGGATACCGGGGAGCTGTTTTTT. Its translation is CASSLQDTGELFF. The gene calls are TRBV7-9 and TRBJ2-2; D is uncertain. Per the germline V gene, CDR1 is SEHNR and CDR2 is FQNEAQ (reference sequence). The V end was cut by 2 bases, the J end by 5 bases, with 6 bases between. This CDR3 is 13 amino acids long.